The 15 T cell receptor beta chains listed next were all sequenced from one sample in a study of blood T cell repertoires in COVID-19. This table comes from immunoSEQ multiplex PCR, and its TCRdb copy is limited to in-frame clones, with some not included. The table records 130,000 or so clones, approximately 87% of them present only once. The sample consisted of peripheral blood. The receptor source for this set is a man in his fifties or sixties with active COVID-19.

J is TRBJ2-1 and V is TRBV7-9, with D tentatively TRBD1 (7 bases). This CDR3 spans 14 amino acids. Germline CDR1 is SEHNR and CDR2 is FQNEAQ (reference sequence). V lost 7 bases, J lost 6 bases, and 16 bases lay in between. The CDR3 DNA follows: TGTGCCAGCACCCAACGACAGGGAGGCAATGAGCAGTTCTTC. This encodes CASTQRQGGNEQFF. Filled out from reference TRBV7-9 and TRBJ2-1, the complete variable domain reads DTGVSQNPRHKITKRGQNVTFRCDPISEHNRLYWYRQTLGQGPEFLTYFQNEAQLEKSRLLSDRFSAERPKGSFSTLEIQRTEQGDSAMYLCASTQRQGGNEQFFGPGTRLTVL.

The CDR3 region has the DNA TGTGCCAGCAGCCAAGATCTTGGACTATCCTACGAGCAGTACTTC. Translating it yields CASSQDLGLSYEQYF. The V gene is TRBV14, the J gene TRBJ2-7; D possibly corresponds to TRBD2 (6 bases). CDR1 is SGHDN, CDR2 FVKESK, per germline. The CDR3 is made up of 15 amino acids. V was trimmed by 0 bases and J by 1 base, leaving 10 bases between them.

The chain has TRBV5-4 and TRBJ1-1; TRBD1 agrees at 11 bases. The CDR3 extends over 17 amino acids. V lost 3 bases to trimming and J lost 3 bases; unmatched junction nucleotides: 10. Germline loops: CDR1 SGHNT, CDR2 YYREEE (reference sequence). CDR3: CASSSPDRGLTDTEAFF. The CDR3 nucleotides are TGTGCCAGCAGCTCTCCGGACAGGGGGCTGACGGACACTGAAGCTTTCTTT.

The V call is TRBV10-2, the J call TRBJ2-3; D gene unclear. V gave up 10 bases and J gave up 2 bases, with 10 bases separating them. Looked up from germline, CDR1 is WSHSY and CDR2 is SAAADI. The CDR3 is 12 amino acids. Here the CDR3 reads CATRTPTDTQYF. CDR3 nucleotide sequence: TGCGCCACCCGTACTCCCACAGATACGCAGTATTTT.

The chain recombines TRBV4-1 with TRBJ1-2; D call uncertain. Per the germline V gene, CDR1 is MGHRA and CDR2 is YSYEKL. This CDR3 is 15 amino acids long. Trimming pared 1 base from V and 8 bases from J, leaving 17 bases between. CDR3 sequence reads: CASSQALLGTRGYTF. The CDR3 DNA reads as TGCGCCAGCAGCCAAGCTCTCCTTGGTACCCGGGGCTACACCTTC.

The chain couples TRBV9 to TRBJ2-2; 12 bases map to TRBD2. Looked up from germline, CDR1 is SGDLS and CDR2 is YYNGEE. This CDR3 spans 15 amino acids. The J segment lost 4 bases and the V segment lost 3 bases, leaving 1 base of the junction unmatched. The CDR3 DNA reads as TGTGCCAGCAGCGCTAGCGGGGGGGCCACCGGGGAGCTGTTTTTT. This translates into CASSASGGATGELFF.

This clone was recorded only once. The chain joins TRBV13 to TRBJ2-2; a weak D match, TRBD1 (5 bases). Germline CDR1 PRHDT, CDR2 FYEKMQ (reference sequence). The CDR3 spans 15 residues. Trimming removed 5 bases at V and 8 bases at J, with 18 bases between. The CDR3 loop is CASSRRLGPRGELFF. The CDR3 DNA follows: TGTGCCAGCAGCCGACGATTGGGGCCACGGGGGGAGCTGTTTTTT.

The V call is TRBV27, the J call TRBJ2-3; TRBD2 matches at 7 bases. Germline V gene data show CDR1 as MNHEY and CDR2 as SMNVEV (reference sequence). The CDR3 covers 15 residues. V was pared by 5 bases and J by 7 bases, with 12 bases of the junction left unmatched. The DNA of the CDR3 is TGTGCCAGCAGTAGGGAGGGAGTTCTAGCCAATACGCAGTATTTT. As protein: CASSREGVLANTQYF.

The V and J genes are TRBV18 and TRBJ1-1, with D perhaps TRBD1 (6 bases). V lost 8 bases to trimming and J lost 5 bases, with 15 bases between them. The CDR3 runs to 13 residues. CDR1 is KGHSH, CDR2 LQKENI, per germline. CDR3 residues: CASARAGDTEAFF. CDR3 bases: TGTGCCAGCGCAAGGGCAGGGGATACTGAAGCTTTCTTT.

The CDR3 sequence: CASSLSDRGSEKLFF. CDR3 coding DNA: TGTGCCAGCAGTTTATCTGACAGGGGGAGTGAAAAACTGTTTTTT. The chain links TRBV27 to TRBJ1-4, with 9 bases lining up with TRBD1. V shed 0 bases, J shed 7 bases, and the junction held 3 bases outside the gene matches. From germline, CDR1 is MNHEY and CDR2 SMNVEV (reference sequence). The CDR3 runs to 15 residues.

The V call is TRBV4-1, the J call TRBJ2-2; TRBD1 aligns across 9 bases. This CDR3 is 15 amino acids long. J gave up 6 bases and V 4 bases, and 6 bases lay outside the gene matches. Germline CDR1 and CDR2: MGHRA and YSYEKL. CDR3 loop: CASSRPGQGAGELFF. The CDR3 DNA reads as TGCGCCAGCAGCCGCCCGGGACAGGGAGCCGGGGAGCTGTTTTTT.

The J gene is TRBJ1-4, the V gene TRBV2, with 8 bases identical to TRBD1. The CDR3 has 15 residues. The ends lost 0 bases at V and 15 bases at J; junction bases unmatched: 12. Germline CDR1 reads SNHLY; CDR2 reads FYNNEI. The CDR3 sequence is CASSEANIPGQEVFF. The CDR3 DNA follows: TGTGCCAGCAGTGAAGCCAACATACCGGGACAGGAGGTGTTTTTT. Together with reference TRBV2 and TRBJ1-4, the CDR3 gives the full variable domain: EPEVTQTPSHQVTQMGQEVILRCVPISNHLYFYWYRQILGQKVEFLVSFYNNEISEKSEIFDDQFSVERPDGSNFTLKIRSTKLEDSAMYFCASSEANIPGQEVFFGSGTQLSVL.

V and J are TRBV5-4 and TRBJ2-7; D possibly corresponds to TRBD1 (6 bases). Trimming removed 0 bases from V and 0 bases from J, with 13 bases in between. CDR3 length equals 16 residues. Per the germline V gene, CDR1 is SGHNT and CDR2 is YYREEE (reference sequence). CDR3 DNA: TGTGCCAGCAGCTTGGCCTCAGGGGCCTACTCCTACGAGCAGTACTTC. Its translation is CASSLASGAYSYEQYF.

The rearrangement uses TRBV6-2 or TRBV6-3 and TRBJ1-1; D ambiguous. Germline lookup yields CDR1 MNHEY and CDR2 SVGEGT. The ends were cut back, 2 bases at V and 0 bases at J, with 7 bases in the middle. The CDR3 runs to 14 residues. The CDR3 region is CASSYTQMNTEAFF. CDR3 nucleotide sequence: TGTGCCAGCAGTTACACACAAATGAACACTGAAGCTTTCTTT.

The chain uses TRBV19 and TRBJ1-2, with unresolved D. The CDR3 covers 13 residues. Germline CDR1 reads LNHDA; CDR2 reads SQIVND (reference sequence). V lost 5 bases and J 4 bases, leaving 11 bases between the germline ends. CDR3 in amino acids: CASSLGRGYGYTF. CDR3 sequence (DNA): TGTGCCAGTAGTTTGGGCCGGGGCTATGGCTACACCTTC.